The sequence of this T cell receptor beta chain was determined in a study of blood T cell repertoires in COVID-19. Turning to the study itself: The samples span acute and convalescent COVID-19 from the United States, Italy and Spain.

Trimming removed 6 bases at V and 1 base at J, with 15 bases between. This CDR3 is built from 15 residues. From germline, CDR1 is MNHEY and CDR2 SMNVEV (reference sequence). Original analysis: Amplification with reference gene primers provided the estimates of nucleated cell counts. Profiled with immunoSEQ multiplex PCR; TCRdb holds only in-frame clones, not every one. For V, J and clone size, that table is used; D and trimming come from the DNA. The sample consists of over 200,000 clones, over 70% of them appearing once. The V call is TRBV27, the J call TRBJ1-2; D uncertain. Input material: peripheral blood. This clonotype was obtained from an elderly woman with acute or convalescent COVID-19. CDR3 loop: CASRLADGRNYGYTF. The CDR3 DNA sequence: TGTGCCAGCAGGCTAGCGGACGGACGTAACTATGGCTACACCTTC.